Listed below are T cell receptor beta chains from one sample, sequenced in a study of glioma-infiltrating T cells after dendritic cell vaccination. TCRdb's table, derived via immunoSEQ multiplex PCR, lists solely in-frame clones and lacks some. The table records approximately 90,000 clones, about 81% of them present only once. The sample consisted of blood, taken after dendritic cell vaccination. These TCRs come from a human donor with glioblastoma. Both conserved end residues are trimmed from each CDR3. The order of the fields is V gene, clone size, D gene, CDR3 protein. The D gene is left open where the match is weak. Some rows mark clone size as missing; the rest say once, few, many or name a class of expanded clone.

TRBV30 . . ACQLQANYGYT
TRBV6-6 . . AGRGGVGELF
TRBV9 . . ASSVAFGSGYT
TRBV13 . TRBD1 ASSPGQGLSEAF
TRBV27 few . ASSLFLAFDEQF
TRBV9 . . ASSRDPNLNTGELF
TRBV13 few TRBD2 ASSHTSGSYNEQF
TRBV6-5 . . ASSLGPWNQPQH
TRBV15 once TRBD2 ATSRDREGLNIQY
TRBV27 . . ASSPSWGQPEAF
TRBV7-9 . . ASRYEGEQF
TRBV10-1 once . ASSDSGRETGTDTQY
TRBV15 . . ATSGGGDNEKLF
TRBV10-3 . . AIRVDGSQY
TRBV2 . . ASRTGQTNYGYT
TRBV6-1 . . ASTQTDTQY
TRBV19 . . ASSISLGYTEAF
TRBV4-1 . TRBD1 ASSQRDSPFYEQY
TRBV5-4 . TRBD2 ASSSAGGPSTDTQY
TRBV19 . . ASSSSAGISEAF